These 10 T cell receptor beta chains came from one sample sequenced in a study of blood T cell repertoires in COVID-19. Libraries were prepared by immunoSEQ multiplex PCR; TCRdb keeps only in-frame clonotypes and omits some of them. This repertoire shows roughly 310,000 clones, roughly 90% found once; its top ten account for 2.9%. The sample consisted of peripheral blood. The origin of the receptors is a woman in her 30s with COVID-19, enrolled during active disease.

The chain is built from TRBV29-1 and TRBJ1-2; 7 bases align to TRBD1. V shed 6 bases and J 2 bases; nucleotides not matched to a gene: 9. This CDR3 has 14 residues. Looked up from germline, CDR1 is SQVTM and CDR2 is ANQGSEA. CDR3 loop: CSVQTTGRNYGYTF. CDR3 coding DNA: TGCAGCGTCCAAACGACAGGGCGAAACTATGGCTACACCTTC. Together with reference TRBV29-1 and TRBJ1-2, the CDR3 gives the full variable domain: SAVISQKPSRDICQRGTSLTIQCQVDSQVTMMFWYRQQPGQSLTLIATANQGSEATYESGFVIDKFPISRPNLTFSTLTVSNMSPEDSSIYLCSVQTTGRNYGYTFGSGTRLTVV.

V is TRBV5-1 and J is TRBJ2-2; D is perhaps TRBD2 (5 bases). CDR1 SGHRS and CDR2 YFSETQ come from the germline V gene. The CDR3 has 14 amino acids. V lost 3 bases and J lost 1, with 7 bases in between. CDR3 nucleotides: TGCGCCAGCAGCTGGAGCGGGAACACCGGGGAGCTGTTTTTT. Translating gives CASSWSGNTGELFF.

The V call is TRBV5-4, the J call TRBJ2-5; the D gene is possibly TRBD1 (5 bases). Per the germline V gene, CDR1 is SGHNT and CDR2 is YYREEE (reference sequence). V shed 0 bases and J shed 2 bases, with 11 bases lying between them. This CDR3 is built from 15 residues. The CDR3 is CASSLAVGPQETQYF. The CDR3 bases are TGTGCCAGCAGCTTGGCTGTGGGGCCGCAAGAGACCCAGTACTTC.

This chain links TRBV18 with TRBJ2-4; 8 bases match TRBD1. J lost 6 bases, V lost 6 bases, and 4 bases had no gene match. Germline V gives CDR1 KGHSH, CDR2 LQKENI. CDR3 size: 13 residues. The CDR3 protein is CASSRTGTNIQYF. The CDR3 DNA is TGTGCCAGCTCCCGGACAGGGACAAACATTCAGTACTTC.

This clone has only a few counts. The chain uses TRBV6-1 and TRBJ2-7; 11 bases are shared with TRBD2. Unmatched junction bases numbered 6, after V lost 2 bases and J lost 6 bases. The CDR3 spans 15 residues. Germline values: CDR1 MNHNS, CDR2 SASEGT. DNA of the CDR3: TGTGCCAGCAGTGAACGTAGCGGGAGGGCCCTCGAGCAGTACTTC. It codes for CASSERSGRALEQYF.

The chain has TRBV6-5 and TRBJ2-1; TRBD1 matches at 12 bases. CDR3 size: 14 residues. Germline-derived CDR1 and CDR2 are MNHEY and SVGAGI. Trimming took 7 bases from V and 6 from J; bases not matched to a gene: 4. The DNA for the CDR3 is TGTGCCAGCAAGGGACAGGGGGCCGGCAATGAGCAGTTCTTC. This gives the protein CASKGQGAGNEQFF.

The CDR3 region has the DNA TGTGCCTGGACCCTCAGAACCGACAGACGTAATGAAAAACTGTTTTTT. It encodes CAWTLRTDRRNEKLFF. V gene TRBV30 combines with J gene TRBJ1-4; the D gene is possibly TRBD1 (5 bases). Trimming cost V 4 bases and J 4 bases, with 19 bases left between them. The germline V gene has CDR1 GTSNPN and CDR2 SVGIG (reference sequence). This CDR3 contains 16 residues.

The V call is TRBV19, the J call TRBJ2-4; tentative D call: TRBD1 (7 bases). The CDR3 contains 16 residues. Germline CDR1 and CDR2: LNHDA and SQIVND (reference sequence). V lost 6 bases, J lost 5 bases, and 20 bases lay in between. CDR3 protein: CASSNLGGQRENIQYF. The CDR3 DNA reads as TGTGCCAGTAGCAACCTAGGGGGACAGCGGGAAAACATTCAGTACTTC.

This chain joins TRBV6-5 and TRBJ2-4, with 7 nucleotides matching TRBD1. J lost 0 bases, V lost 4 bases, and 6 bases had no gene match. The germline CDR1 and CDR2 sequences are MNHEY and SVGAGI. The CDR3 consists of 16 residues. CDR3: CASSSDRLLAKNIQYF. The CDR3 DNA follows: TGTGCCAGCAGTTCGGACAGGTTGCTAGCCAAAAACATTCAGTACTTC.

The V gene is TRBV3-1 (or the pseudogene TRBV3-2), the J gene TRBJ2-3, with 16 bases identical to TRBD2. CDR3 length equals 17 residues. Germline lookup yields CDR1 LGHDT and CDR2 YNNKEL (reference sequence). With V trimmed by 4 bases and J by 10 bases, 11 bases remained unmatched. CDR3 coding DNA: TGTGCCAGCAGCCTCGCGGGGGGACTAGCGGGAGGGCCGGCGCAGTATTTT. Translating gives CASSLAGGLAGGPAQYF.